The following is a TCR beta chain sequence with its context. From the RT-PCR reads, TCRdb called clonotypes with MiXCR, one entry per CDR3 protein. The sample consists of around 700,000 distinct CDR3 sequences, about 14% of them appearing once. Germline CDR1 and CDR2: SGHRS and YFSETQ. V gave up 4 bases and J gave up 4 bases, with 27 bases separating them. The CDR3 is 19 residues long. This chain uses TRBV5-1 with TRBJ2-1; weak D call: TRBD1 (6 bases). The TCR originated in a female donor in good health, serving as a healthy control. The specimen sequenced was memory CD4+ T cells from blood. The CDR3 DNA sequence: TGCGCCAGCAGCCCCGTATTTGACAGGTTTTTGGCGGAATACAATGAGCAGTTCTTC. This translates into CASSPVFDRFLAEYNEQFF. The whole variable domain, filled in from reference TRBV5-1 and TRBJ2-1, reads KAGVTQTPRYLIKTRGQQVTLSCSPISGHRSVSWYQQTPGQGLQFLFEYFSETQRNKGNFPGRFSGRQFSNSRSEMNVSTLELGDSALYLCASSPVFDRFLAEYNEQFFGPGTRLTVL.